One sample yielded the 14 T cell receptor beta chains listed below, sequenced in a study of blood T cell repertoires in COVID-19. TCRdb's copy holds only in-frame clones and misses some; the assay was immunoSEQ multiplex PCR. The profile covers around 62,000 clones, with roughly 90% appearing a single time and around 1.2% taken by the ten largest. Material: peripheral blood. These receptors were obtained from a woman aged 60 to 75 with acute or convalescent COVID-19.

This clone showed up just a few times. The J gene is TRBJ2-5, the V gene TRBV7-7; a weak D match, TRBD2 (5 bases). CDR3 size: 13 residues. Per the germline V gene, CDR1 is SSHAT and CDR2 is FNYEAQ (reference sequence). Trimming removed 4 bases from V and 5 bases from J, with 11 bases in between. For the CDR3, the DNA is TGTGCCAGCAGCTGGGATCGGGGTGAGACCCAGTACTTC. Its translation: CASSWDRGETQYF.

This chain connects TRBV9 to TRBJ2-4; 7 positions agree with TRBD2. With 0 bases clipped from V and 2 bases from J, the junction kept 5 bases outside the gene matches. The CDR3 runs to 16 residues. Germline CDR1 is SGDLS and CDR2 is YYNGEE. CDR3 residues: CASSVGGGETKNIQYF. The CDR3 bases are TGTGCCAGCAGCGTAGGGGGAGGGGAAACCAAAAACATTCAGTACTTC.

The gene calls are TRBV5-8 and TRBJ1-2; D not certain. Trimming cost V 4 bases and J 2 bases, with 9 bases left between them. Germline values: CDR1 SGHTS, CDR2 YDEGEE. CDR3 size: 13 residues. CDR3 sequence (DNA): TGTGCCAGCAGCCTCACAGTCAACTATGGCTACACCTTC. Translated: CASSLTVNYGYTF. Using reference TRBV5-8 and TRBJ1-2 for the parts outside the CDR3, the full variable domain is EAGVTQSPTHLIKTRGQQATLRCSPISGHTSVYWYQQALGLGLQFLLWYDEGEERNRGNFPPRFSGRQFPNYSSELNVNALELEDSALYLCASSLTVNYGYTFGSGTRLTVV.

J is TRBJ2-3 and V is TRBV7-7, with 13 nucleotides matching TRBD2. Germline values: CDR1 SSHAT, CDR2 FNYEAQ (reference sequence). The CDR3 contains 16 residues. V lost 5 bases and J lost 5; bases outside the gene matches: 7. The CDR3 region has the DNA TGTGCCAGCAGCCGCCTGACTAGCGGGGGGCAAGATACGCAGTATTTT. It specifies CASSRLTSGGQDTQYF.

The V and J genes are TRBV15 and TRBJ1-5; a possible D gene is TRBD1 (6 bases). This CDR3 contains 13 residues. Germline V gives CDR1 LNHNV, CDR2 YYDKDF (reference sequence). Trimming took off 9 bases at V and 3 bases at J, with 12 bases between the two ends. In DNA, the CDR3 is TGTGCCACTTCGGACAGACTCAATCAGCCCCAGCATTTT. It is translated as CATSDRLNQPQHF.

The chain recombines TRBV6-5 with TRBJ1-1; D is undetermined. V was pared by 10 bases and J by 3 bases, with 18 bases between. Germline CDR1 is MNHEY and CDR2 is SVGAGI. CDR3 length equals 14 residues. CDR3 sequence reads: CATNRPGRDTEAFF. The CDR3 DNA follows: TGTGCCACCAACCGTCCGGGGAGGGACACTGAAGCTTTCTTT.

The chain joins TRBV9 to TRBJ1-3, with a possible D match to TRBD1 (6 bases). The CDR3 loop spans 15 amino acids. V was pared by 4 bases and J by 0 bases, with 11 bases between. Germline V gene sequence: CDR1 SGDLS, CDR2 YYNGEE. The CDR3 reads CASSRQVASGNTIYF. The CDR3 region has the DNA TGTGCCAGCAGCCGACAGGTGGCCTCTGGAAACACCATATATTTT.

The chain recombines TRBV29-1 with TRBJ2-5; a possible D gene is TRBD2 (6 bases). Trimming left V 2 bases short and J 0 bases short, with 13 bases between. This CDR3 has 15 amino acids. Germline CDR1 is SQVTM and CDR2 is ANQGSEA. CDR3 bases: TGCAGCGTTGAATCCCGCGGGATCTACCAAGAGACCCAGTACTTC. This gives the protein CSVESRGIYQETQYF.

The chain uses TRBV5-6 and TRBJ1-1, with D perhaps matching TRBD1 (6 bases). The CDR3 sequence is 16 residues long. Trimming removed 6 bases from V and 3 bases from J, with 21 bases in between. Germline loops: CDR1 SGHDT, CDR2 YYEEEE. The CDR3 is CASTEQGRSRDTEAFF. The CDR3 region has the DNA TGTGCCAGCACCGAACAGGGTCGCTCCCGGGACACTGAAGCTTTCTTT.

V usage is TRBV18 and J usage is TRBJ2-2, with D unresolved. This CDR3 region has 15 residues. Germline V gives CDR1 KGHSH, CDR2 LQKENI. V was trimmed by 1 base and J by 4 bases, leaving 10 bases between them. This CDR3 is CASSPREEFTGELFF. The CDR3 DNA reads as TGTGCCAGCTCACCACGAGAGGAATTCACCGGGGAGCTGTTTTTT. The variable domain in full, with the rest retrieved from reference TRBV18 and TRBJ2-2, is NAGVMQNPRHLVRRRGQEARLRCSPMKGHSHVYWYRQLPEEGLKFMVYLQKENIIDESGMPKERFSAEFPKEGPSILRIQQVVRGDSAAYFCASSPREEFTGELFFGEGSRLTVL.

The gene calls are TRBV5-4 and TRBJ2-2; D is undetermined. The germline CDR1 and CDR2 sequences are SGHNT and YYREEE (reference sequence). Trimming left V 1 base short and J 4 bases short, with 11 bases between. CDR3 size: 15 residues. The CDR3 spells CASSLIGRSTGELFF. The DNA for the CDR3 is TGTGCCAGCAGCTTGATAGGCCGGAGCACCGGGGAGCTGTTTTTT.

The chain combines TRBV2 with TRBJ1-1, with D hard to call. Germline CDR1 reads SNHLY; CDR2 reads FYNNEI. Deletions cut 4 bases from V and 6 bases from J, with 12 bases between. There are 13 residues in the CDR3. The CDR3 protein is CASSVGRSSEAFF. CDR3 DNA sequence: TGTGCCAGCAGTGTTGGCCGATCTTCTGAAGCTTTCTTT.

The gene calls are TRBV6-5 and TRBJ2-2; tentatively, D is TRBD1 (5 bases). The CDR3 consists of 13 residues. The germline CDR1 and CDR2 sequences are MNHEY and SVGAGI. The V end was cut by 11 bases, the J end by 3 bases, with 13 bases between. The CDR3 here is CAASQGHTGELFF. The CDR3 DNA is TGTGCCGCCAGCCAGGGTCACACCGGGGAGCTGTTTTTT.

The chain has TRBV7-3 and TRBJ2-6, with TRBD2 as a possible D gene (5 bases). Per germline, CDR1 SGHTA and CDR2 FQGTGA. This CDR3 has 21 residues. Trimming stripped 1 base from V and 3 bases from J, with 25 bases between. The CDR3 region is CASSLRPYTGSGVGGANVLTF. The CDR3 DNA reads TGTGCCAGCAGCTTAAGGCCATATACGGGTTCCGGGGTAGGTGGGGCCAACGTCCTGACTTTC.